Following are 8 T cell receptor beta chains from one sample sequenced in a study of blood T cell repertoires in COVID-19. TCRdb keeps only in-frame clones here, not all; method: immunoSEQ multiplex PCR. The table has 360,000 or so clones, roughly 90% seen once; the top ten hold roughly 3.9%. The source material was peripheral blood. The receptors stem from a woman in her fifties or sixties with COVID-19, enrolled during active disease.

CDR3 sequence: CASSETVDRGAFF. Here the CDR3 DNA reads TGTGCCAGCAGCGAGACCGTGGACAGGGGAGCTTTCTTT. The chain carries TRBV7-2 and TRBJ1-1, with TRBD1 matching over 9 bases. Germline lookup yields CDR1 SGHTA and CDR2 FQGNSA. J was trimmed by 10 bases and V by 5 bases; bases with no gene match: 8. The length of the CDR3 is 13 residues.

The chain uses TRBV7-9 and TRBJ2-3; D remains unclear. The V end lost 2 bases, the J end lost 5 bases, and 2 bases lay between the germline ends. The CDR3 runs 11 residues. Germline loops: CDR1 SEHNR, CDR2 FQNEAQ (reference sequence). In DNA form, the CDR3 reads TGTGCCAGCAGCTTACAAGATACGCAGTATTTT. This codes for CASSLQDTQYF.

The rearrangement joins TRBV28 to TRBJ2-7; tentative D call: TRBD1 (6 bases). Deletions cut 1 base from V and 0 bases from J, with 10 bases between. CDR3 size: 15 residues. The germline V gene has CDR1 MDHEN and CDR2 SYDVKM. The CDR3 nucleotides read TGTGCCAGCAGTTTATCAGGGGCCCTCTCCTACGAGCAGTACTTC. Translating gives CASSLSGALSYEQYF.

The V and J genes are TRBV27 and TRBJ1-2, with 9 positions matching TRBD1. This CDR3 has 13 residues. V lost 6 bases to trimming and J lost 2 bases; unmatched junction nucleotides: 1. Per germline, CDR1 MNHEY and CDR2 SMNVEV (reference sequence). The CDR3 DNA reads as TGTGCCAGCAGGGGGACAGGGAACTATGGCTACACCTTC. Translated: CASRGTGNYGYTF.

In this sample, this clone turned up once. The CDR3 loop is CAISEGRTSAQETQYF. Written as DNA, the CDR3 is TGTGCCATCAGTGAGGGCCGGACTAGCGCCCAAGAGACCCAGTACTTC. The genes are TRBV10-3 and TRBJ2-5; 9 bases map to TRBD2. The germline CDR1 and CDR2 sequences are ENHRY and SYGVKD. This CDR3 comprises 16 residues. V shed 2 bases, J shed 1 base, and the junction held 5 bases outside the gene matches.

The rearrangement uses TRBV7-9 and TRBJ1-4; TRBD1 might be the D (5 bases). Between the trimmed V and J ends, which lost 5 bases and 8 bases, there was a span of 12 bases. Germline V gene sequence: CDR1 SEHNR, CDR2 FQNEAQ (reference sequence). The CDR3 spans 13 residues. CDR3 in amino acids: CASSPPQAEKLFF. CDR3 DNA sequence: TGTGCCAGCAGCCCCCCACAGGCGGAAAAACTGTTTTTT.

This clone is a singleton in its sample. The chain links TRBV11-2 to TRBJ2-5; possible D gene TRBD1, 5 bases. The CDR3 is 15 amino acids. The germline V and J ends were trimmed by 2 bases and 2 bases, with 12 bases remaining between them. Germline values: CDR1 SGHAT, CDR2 FQNNGV. The DNA of the CDR3 is TGTGCCAGCAGCTTATGGTTGACAGAGCAAGAGACCCAGTACTTC. It codes for CASSLWLTEQETQYF.

This chain joins TRBV7-3 and TRBJ2-7; D perhaps matches TRBD2 (6 bases). Germline values: CDR1 SGHTA, CDR2 FQGTGA. The CDR3 has 13 residues. Trimming pared 0 bases from V and 7 bases from J, leaving 10 bases between. CDR3 loop: CASSLTLGGEQYF. The CDR3 bases are TGTGCCAGCAGCTTAACGTTGGGGGGAGAGCAGTACTTC.